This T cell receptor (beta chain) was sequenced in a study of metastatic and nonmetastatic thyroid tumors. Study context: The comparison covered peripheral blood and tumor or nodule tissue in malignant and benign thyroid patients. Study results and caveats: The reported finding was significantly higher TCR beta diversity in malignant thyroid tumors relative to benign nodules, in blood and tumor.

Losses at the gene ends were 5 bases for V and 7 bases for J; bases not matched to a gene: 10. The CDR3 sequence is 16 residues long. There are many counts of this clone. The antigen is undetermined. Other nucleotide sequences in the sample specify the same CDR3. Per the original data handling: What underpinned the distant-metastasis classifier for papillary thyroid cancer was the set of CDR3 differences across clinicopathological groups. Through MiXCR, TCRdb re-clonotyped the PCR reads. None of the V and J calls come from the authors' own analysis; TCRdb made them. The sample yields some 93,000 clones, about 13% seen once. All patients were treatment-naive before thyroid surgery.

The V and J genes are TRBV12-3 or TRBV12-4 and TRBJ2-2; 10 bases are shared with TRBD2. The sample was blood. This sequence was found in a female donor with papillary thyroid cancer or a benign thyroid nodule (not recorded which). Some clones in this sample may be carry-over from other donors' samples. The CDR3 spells CASSLALAGRDGELFF. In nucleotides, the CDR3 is TGTGCCAGCAGTCTTGCACTAGCGGGGCGGGACGGGGAGCTGTTTTTT.